Below, one T cell receptor beta chain is given with its context. What it recognizes is unknown. The table came from immunoSEQ multiplex PCR; TCRdb's copy has only in-frame clones and leaves some out. This table has about 94,000 clones, 80% to 90% appearing once. Trimming took 6 bases from V and 0 from J; bases not matched to a gene: 8. The germline V gene has CDR1 LNHDA and CDR2 SQIVND (reference sequence). This CDR3 has 15 residues. This sample was included in a study of OX40 agonist ivuxolimab in advanced cancers. Overall study findings and caveats: In CD8+ T cells, expanded clones were on average more numerous than in CD4+.

This chain connects TRBV19 to TRBJ2-7, with 7 bases lining up with TRBD2. This clonotype originated in an adult with an advanced solid tumor such as melanoma, head and neck, liver or kidney cancer. The sequencing here drew on CD4+ or CD8+ T cells sorted from blood, taken in a trial of the OX40 agonist ivuxolimab. CDR3 DNA: TGTGCCAGTAGCCCTCCCGGGACTAACTCCTACGAGCAGTACTTC. Its translation: CASSPPGTNSYEQYF.